This TCR beta chain is drawn from a study of CD8 T cells in Susac syndrome. The CDR3 spans 13 residues. Per the germline V gene, CDR1 is SGHAT and CDR2 is FQNNGV. Trimming cost V 6 bases and J 7 bases, with 13 bases left between them. Random-hexamer reverse transcription was applied to about 0.45 to 1 ug RNA. TCRdb fed the immunoSEQ multiplex PCR reads into MiXCR, producing one record per CDR3 protein. The sample lists about 120,000 distinct CDR3 sequences, 94% occurring once. Material for sequencing was CD4+ T cells from PBMCs. This rearrangement joins TRBV11-2 to TRBJ1-3; D not resolved. This TCR was recovered from a human donor in good health. CDR3 sequence reads: CASSSGLRNTIYF. The DNA for the CDR3 is TGTGCCAGCAGTTCCGGACTGAGGAACACCATATATTTT.